This T cell receptor (beta chain) was identified during a study of T cell changes during pregnancy in multiple sclerosis. V gave up 1 base and J gave up 1 base; unmatched junction bases: 5. This CDR3 region has 18 residues. The germline V gene has CDR1 SGHVS and CDR2 FQNEAQ. The protocol was immunoSEQ multiplex PCR, while the TCRdb copy is restricted to in-frame clones and leaves out a portion. This sample yields 35,000 to 40,000 clones, of which roughly 87% are seen a single time; 0.6% to 1% belongs to the top ten. The receptor was derived from a female donor in good health, enrolled as a control in a pregnancy study. This specimen was CD4+ T cells from peripheral blood mononuclear cells, taken after pregnancy. This sequence joins TRBV7-8 and TRBJ1-6; 9 bases are shared with TRBD1. The CDR3 here is CASSLGAGTGSYNSPLHF. CDR3 nucleotide sequence: TGTGCCAGCAGCTTAGGCGCCGGGACAGGGTCCTATAATTCACCCCTCCACTTT. The whole variable domain, filled in from reference TRBV7-8 and TRBJ1-6, reads GAGVSQSPRYKVAKRGQDVALRCDPISGHVSLFWYQQALGQGPEFLTYFQNEAQLDKSGLPSDRFFAERPEGSVSTLKIQRTQQEDSAVYLCASSLGAGTGSYNSPLHFGNGTRLTVT.